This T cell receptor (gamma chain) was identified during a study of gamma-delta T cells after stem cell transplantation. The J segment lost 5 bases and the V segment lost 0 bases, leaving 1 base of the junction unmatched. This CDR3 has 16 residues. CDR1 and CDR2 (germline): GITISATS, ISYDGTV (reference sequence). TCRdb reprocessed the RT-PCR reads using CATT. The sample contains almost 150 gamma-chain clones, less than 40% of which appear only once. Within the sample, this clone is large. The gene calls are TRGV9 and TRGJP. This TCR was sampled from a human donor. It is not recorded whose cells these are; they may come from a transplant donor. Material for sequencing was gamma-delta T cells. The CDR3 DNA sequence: TGTGCCTTGTGGGAGGTGGAAGAGTTGGGCAAAAAAATCAAGGTATTT. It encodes CALWEVEELGKKIKVF.